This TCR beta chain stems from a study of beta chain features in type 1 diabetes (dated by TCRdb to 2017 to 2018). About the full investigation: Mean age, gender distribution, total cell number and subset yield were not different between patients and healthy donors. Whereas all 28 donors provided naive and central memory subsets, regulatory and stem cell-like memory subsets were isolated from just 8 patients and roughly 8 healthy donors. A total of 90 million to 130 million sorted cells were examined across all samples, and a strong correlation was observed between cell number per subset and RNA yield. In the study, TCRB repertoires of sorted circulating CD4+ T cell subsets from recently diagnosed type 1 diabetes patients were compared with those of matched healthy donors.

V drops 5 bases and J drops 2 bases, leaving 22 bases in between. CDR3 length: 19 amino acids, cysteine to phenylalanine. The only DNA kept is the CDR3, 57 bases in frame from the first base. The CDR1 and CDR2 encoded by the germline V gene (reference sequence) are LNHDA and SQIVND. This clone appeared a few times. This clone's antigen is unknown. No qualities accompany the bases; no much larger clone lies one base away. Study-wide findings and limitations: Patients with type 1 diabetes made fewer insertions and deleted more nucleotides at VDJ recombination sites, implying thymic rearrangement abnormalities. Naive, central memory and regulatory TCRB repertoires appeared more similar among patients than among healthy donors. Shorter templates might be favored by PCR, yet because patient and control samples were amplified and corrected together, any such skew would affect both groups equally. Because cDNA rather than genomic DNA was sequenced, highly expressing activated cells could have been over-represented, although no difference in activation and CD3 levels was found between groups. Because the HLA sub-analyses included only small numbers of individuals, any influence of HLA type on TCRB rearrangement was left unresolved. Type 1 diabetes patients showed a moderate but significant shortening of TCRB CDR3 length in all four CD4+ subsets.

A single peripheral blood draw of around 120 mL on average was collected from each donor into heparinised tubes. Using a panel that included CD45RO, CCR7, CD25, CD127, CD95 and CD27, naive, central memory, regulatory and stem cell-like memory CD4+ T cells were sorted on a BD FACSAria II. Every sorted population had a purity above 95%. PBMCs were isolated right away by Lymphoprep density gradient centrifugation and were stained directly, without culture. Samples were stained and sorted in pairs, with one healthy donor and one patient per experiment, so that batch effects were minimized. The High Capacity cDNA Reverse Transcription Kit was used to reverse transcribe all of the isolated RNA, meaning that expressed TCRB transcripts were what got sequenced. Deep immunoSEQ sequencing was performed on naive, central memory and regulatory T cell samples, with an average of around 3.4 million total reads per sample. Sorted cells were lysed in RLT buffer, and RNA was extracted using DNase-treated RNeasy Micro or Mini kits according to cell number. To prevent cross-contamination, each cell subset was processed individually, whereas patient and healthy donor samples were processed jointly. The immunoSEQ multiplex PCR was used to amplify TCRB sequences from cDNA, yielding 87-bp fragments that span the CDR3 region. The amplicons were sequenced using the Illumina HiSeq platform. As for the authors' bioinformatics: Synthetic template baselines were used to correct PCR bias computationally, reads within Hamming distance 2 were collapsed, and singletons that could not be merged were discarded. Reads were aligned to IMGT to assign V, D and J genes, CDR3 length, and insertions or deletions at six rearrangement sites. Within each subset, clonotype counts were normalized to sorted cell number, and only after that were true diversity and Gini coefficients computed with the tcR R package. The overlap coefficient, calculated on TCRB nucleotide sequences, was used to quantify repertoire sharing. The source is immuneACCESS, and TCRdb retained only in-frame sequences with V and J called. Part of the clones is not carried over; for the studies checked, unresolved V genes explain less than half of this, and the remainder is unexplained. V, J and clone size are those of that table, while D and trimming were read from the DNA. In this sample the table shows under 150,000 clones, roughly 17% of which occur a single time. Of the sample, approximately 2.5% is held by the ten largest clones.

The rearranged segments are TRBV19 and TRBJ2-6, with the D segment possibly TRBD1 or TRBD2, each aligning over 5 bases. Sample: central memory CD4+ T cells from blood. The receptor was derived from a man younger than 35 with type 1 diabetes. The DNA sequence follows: TGTGCCAGTAGTTCACAATGGGGGACGGAGGTGGCTGGGGCCAACGTCCTGACTTTC. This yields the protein CASSSQWGTEVAGANVLTF.